The 19 T cell receptor beta chains given below trace back to one sample, sequenced in a study of blood T cell repertoires in COVID-19. This table comes from immunoSEQ multiplex PCR, and its TCRdb copy is limited to in-frame clones, with some not included. Here the sample spans a few hundred thousand clones, roughly nine tenths being singletons. What was sequenced was peripheral blood. The receptors come from a man between 60 and 70 years old with acute or convalescent COVID-19.

This clone was counted between two and nine times. The identical CDR3 is also encoded by other nucleotide sequences in the sample. The CDR3 region is CASSPPRGNTGELFF. The CDR3 DNA follows: TGTGCCAGCTCACCACCCAGGGGGAACACCGGGGAGCTGTTTTTT. The V and J genes are TRBV18 and TRBJ2-2; D is possibly TRBD1 (6 bases). The germline CDR1 and CDR2 sequences are KGHSH and LQKENI. V dropped 0 bases and J dropped 1 base, with 6 bases sitting between them. CDR3 length: 15 amino acids.

This clone was seen a handful of times. The chain is built from TRBV28 and TRBJ1-2; possibly TRBD1 for D (6 bases). Germline CDR1 is MDHEN and CDR2 is SYDVKM. V was shortened by 8 bases and J by 5 bases, with 9 bases between the two germline ends. The CDR3 loop spans 11 amino acids. The CDR3 coding sequence is TGTGCCAGCGGGGGGGCATATGGCTACACCTTC. Its translation is CASGGAYGYTF.

This chain connects TRBV2 to TRBJ2-1, with TRBD2 matching over 14 bases. The CDR3 sequence is 15 residues long. V was clipped by 6 bases and J by 7 bases; unmatched bases: 5. Germline V gene data show CDR1 as SNHLY and CDR2 as FYNNEI. For the CDR3, the DNA is TGTGCCAGCAGCGGTCGGACTAGCGGGAGGAATGAGCAGTTCTTC. Translated, it gives CASSGRTSGRNEQFF.

This clone was counted a single time. The chain carries TRBV9 and TRBJ2-5, with D perhaps TRBD2 (5 bases). Germline CDR1 reads SGDLS; CDR2 reads YYNGEE. This CDR3 is built from 14 residues. Between the trimmed V and J ends, which lost 1 base and 0 bases, there was a span of 7 bases. For the CDR3, the DNA is TGTGCCAGCAGCGTATACGGGGACCAAGAGACCCAGTACTTC. Translating it yields CASSVYGDQETQYF.

This chain joins TRBV7-3 and TRBJ1-2; a weak D match, TRBD1 (6 bases). V shed 6 bases and J shed 2 bases, with 10 bases lying between them. The length of the CDR3 is 13 residues. CDR1 SGHTA and CDR2 FQGTGA come from the germline V gene. The CDR3 bases are TGTGCCAGCAGTCCAGGGGCCAACTATGGCTACACCTTC. Translating it yields CASSPGANYGYTF.

The CDR3 DNA is TGTGCCAGCAGCCCTTACGTTCAACCGTTCGGGAGAGCCTACAATGAGCAGTTCTTC. Translated, it gives CASSPYVQPFGRAYNEQFF. V gene TRBV6-2 or TRBV6-3 combines with J gene TRBJ2-1; possible D gene TRBD2, 6 bases. Trimming pared 6 bases from V and 2 bases from J, leaving 26 bases between. CDR1 is MNHEY and CDR2 is SVGEGT in the germline V gene. This CDR3 spans 19 amino acids.

The chain uses TRBV7-9 and TRBJ1-4; 7 bases fit TRBD1. The CDR3 is made up of 16 amino acids. Germline V gene data show CDR1 as SEHNR and CDR2 as FQNEAQ (reference sequence). J was trimmed by 0 bases and V by 7 bases; bases with no gene match: 8. CDR3 protein: CASTEDRDATNEKLFF. The CDR3 DNA is TGTGCCAGCACCGAAGACAGGGATGCAACTAATGAAAAACTGTTTTTT.

V and J are TRBV9 and TRBJ2-7; TRBD1 aligns across 10 bases. Germline CDR1 SGDLS, CDR2 YYNGEE. CDR3 length: 14 residues. Unmatched junction bases numbered 9, after V lost 5 bases and J lost 7 bases. CDR3 sequence reads: CASSLGQGQGEQYF. CDR3 coding DNA: TGTGCCAGCAGTTTGGGACAGGGGCAGGGGGAGCAGTACTTC.

This clone was detected only once. The rearrangement joins TRBV7-9 to TRBJ1-5; tentative D call: TRBD1 (6 bases). Trimming removed 3 bases at V and 1 base at J, with 10 bases between. In germline, CDR1 is SEHNR, CDR2 FQNEAQ (reference sequence). This CDR3 contains 15 residues. CDR3 protein: CASSFWQGSNQPQHF. CDR3 DNA: TGTGCCAGCAGCTTTTGGCAGGGGAGCAATCAGCCCCAGCATTTT. Combining the CDR3 with reference TRBV7-9 and TRBJ1-5 gives the whole variable domain DTGVSQNPRHKITKRGQNVTFRCDPISEHNRLYWYRQTLGQGPEFLTYFQNEAQLEKSRLLSDRFSAERPKGSFSTLEIQRTEQGDSAMYLCASSFWQGSNQPQHFGDGTRLSIL.

The count of this clone is one. V and J are TRBV5-4 and TRBJ1-1; 7 bases fit TRBD1. Per germline, CDR1 SGHNT and CDR2 YYREEE (reference sequence). CDR3 length: 17 amino acids. V was pared by 4 bases and J by 0 bases, with 12 bases of the junction left unmatched. Here the CDR3 DNA reads TGTGCCAGCAGCCCCAGTAGGGCAGGGGGGATGAACACTGAAGCTTTCTTT. Translating gives CASSPSRAGGMNTEAFF.

J is TRBJ2-7 and V is TRBV28, with D tentatively TRBD1 (5 bases). V was pared by 5 bases and J by 6 bases, with 20 bases between. The CDR3 runs to 15 residues. Germline V gene lookup returns CDR1 MDHEN and CDR2 SYDVKM. The CDR3 spells CASSRTQAGKFEQYF. DNA of the CDR3: TGTGCCAGCAGTCGAACCCAGGCAGGGAAGTTCGAGCAGTACTTC.

This clone was seen a single time. The V and J genes are TRBV9 and TRBJ2-6; D remains ambiguous. Germline lookup yields CDR1 SGDLS and CDR2 YYNGEE. The CDR3 has 13 amino acids. Trimming pared 3 bases from V and 7 bases from J, leaving 8 bases between. Written as DNA, the CDR3 is TGTGCCAGCAGCGCCGGTCCTGCCAACGTCCTGACTTTC. It yields the protein CASSAGPANVLTF.

The genes are TRBV11-2 and TRBJ2-4, with 7 bases lining up with TRBD2. The V gene end was trimmed by 0 bases and the J gene end by 6 bases; junction bases not matched to a gene: 8. The CDR3 runs to 16 residues. CDR1 and CDR2 from the germline V gene are SGHAT and FQNNGV. In DNA, the CDR3 is TGTGCCAGCAGCTTAGATTACGGGAGGCCCCTAAACATTCAGTACTTC. Translation: CASSLDYGRPLNIQYF. Together with reference TRBV11-2 and TRBJ2-4, the CDR3 gives the full variable domain: EAGVAQSPRYKIIEKRQSVAFWCNPISGHATLYWYQQILGQGPKLLIQFQNNGVVDDSQLPKDRFSAERLKGVDSTLKIQPAKLEDSAVYLCASSLDYGRPLNIQYFGAGTRLSVL.

In its sample, this clone was seen once. V usage is TRBV10-3 and J usage is TRBJ2-3, with 9 bases aligning to TRBD1. The CDR3 covers 15 residues. Germline CDR1 reads ENHRY; CDR2 reads SYGVKD. V lost 2 bases, J lost 6 bases, and 6 bases stayed unmatched. The CDR3 protein is CAISEPDRGRDTQYF. Written as DNA, the CDR3 is TGTGCCATCAGTGAGCCGGACAGGGGAAGGGATACGCAGTATTTT.

The CDR3 nucleotides read TGTGCCAGCAGCTTAGATCGTGGTGTCGGGAACTCTGGGGCCAACGTCCTGACTTTC. Translation gives CASSLDRGVGNSGANVLTF. This chain connects TRBV11-3 to TRBJ2-6; TRBD2 might be the D (5 bases). In germline, CDR1 is SGHNT, CDR2 YENEEA. Trimming removed 0 bases from V and 0 bases from J, with 15 bases in between. This CDR3 has 19 amino acids.

This chain uses TRBV6-5 with TRBJ1-1, with D possibly matching TRBD1 (6 bases). V lost 0 bases and J lost 1, with 9 bases in between. The CDR3 has 15 residues. Germline V gene data show CDR1 as MNHEY and CDR2 as SVGAGI. The CDR3 loop is CASSYSGAKNTEAFF. The CDR3, as DNA: TGTGCCAGCAGTTACTCGGGGGCAAAGAACACTGAAGCTTTCTTT.

The chain links TRBV27 to TRBJ1-1; D ambiguous. The CDR3 has 14 residues. Germline V gene sequence: CDR1 MNHEY, CDR2 SMNVEV (reference sequence). Trimming took off 5 bases at V and 2 bases at J, with 12 bases between the two ends. The CDR3, as DNA: TGTGCCAGCAGTCAAAGACATGTAAACACTGAAGCTTTCTTT. Its protein product is CASSQRHVNTEAFF.

This clone is a singleton in its sample. This chain's CDR3 is CASSPGQARRGSPLHF. CDR3 bases: TGTGCCAGCAGCCCAGGACAGGCCAGGCGAGGTTCACCCCTCCACTTT. This chain connects TRBV11-2 to TRBJ1-6, with 7 bases lining up with TRBD1. The CDR3 is made up of 16 amino acids. The junction had 13 bases not matched to a gene; V was cut back by 5 bases and J by 9 bases. The germline V gene has CDR1 SGHAT and CDR2 FQNNGV.

The chain carries TRBV4-3 and TRBJ1-4; no firm D call. CDR3 length: 14 residues. Germline V gives CDR1 LGHNA, CDR2 YSLEER. V lost 3 bases to trimming and J lost 8 bases, with 13 bases between them. The CDR3 is CASSQSGGGEKLFF. CDR3 coding DNA: TGCGCCAGCAGCCAGTCAGGAGGAGGAGAAAAACTGTTTTTT.